These 26 T cell receptor beta chains were all obtained from the same sample, sequenced in a study of blood T cell repertoires in COVID-19. Clones were sequenced by immunoSEQ multiplex PCR, and TCRdb holds only the in-frame ones, with some missing. The sample consists of about 180,000 clones, roughly 82% of them appearing once. Sample: PBMCs or T cells enriched from blood (not recorded which). The receptor source for this set is a man aged 50-59 years who had recovered from COVID-19.

J is TRBJ2-7 and V is TRBV11-3; the D is unclear. The germline V gene has CDR1 SGHNT and CDR2 YENEEA. The V end was cut by 3 bases, the J end by 6 bases, with 12 bases between. The CDR3 covers 13 residues. DNA of the CDR3: TGTGCCAGCAGCTTCTCGGGTTTTGGCGAGCAGTACTTC. Its translation is CASSFSGFGEQYF.

The chain carries TRBV10-3 and TRBJ2-7; 8 bases are a match to TRBD2. V lost 4 bases to trimming and J lost 7 bases; unmatched junction nucleotides: 9. The germline V gene has CDR1 ENHRY and CDR2 SYGVKD. This CDR3 has 14 residues. CDR3 sequence (DNA): TGTGCCATCAGTGTAGCGGGGAATATGGGGGAGCAGTACTTC. Translating it yields CAISVAGNMGEQYF.

This chain connects TRBV6-1 to TRBJ1-4; tentatively, D is TRBD1 (6 bases). Trimming pared 2 bases from V and 3 bases from J, leaving 10 bases between. The CDR3 consists of 15 residues. The germline gives CDR1 MNHNS, CDR2 SASEGT. The CDR3 reads CASSETTGSNEKLFF. The CDR3, as DNA: TGTGCCAGCAGTGAAACAACAGGGTCTAATGAAAAACTGTTTTTT.

This clone came up many times. The sample carries other DNA sequences with the same CDR3. The chain has TRBV5-1 and TRBJ2-3, with a possible D match to TRBD1 (6 bases). Germline CDR1 and CDR2: SGHRS and YFSETQ. The V end was cut by 3 bases, the J end by 3 bases, with 14 bases between. The CDR3 extends over 15 amino acids. DNA of the CDR3: TGCGCCAGCAGCTCCCCGGACAGAGGGACAGATACGCAGTATTTT. This translates into CASSSPDRGTDTQYF.

The chain carries TRBV30 and TRBJ1-1; D gene ambiguous. The V end was cut by 3 bases, the J end by 3 bases, with 11 bases between. CDR1 GTSNPN and CDR2 SVGIG come from the germline V gene (reference sequence). The CDR3 sequence is 13 residues long. The CDR3 nucleotides read TGTGCCTGGAGGGGTGACTGGTACACTGAAGCTTTCTTT. Translated, it gives CAWRGDWYTEAFF.

V usage is TRBV29-1 and J usage is TRBJ1-1; 7 bases are shared with TRBD1. Trimming cost V 8 bases and J 8 bases; bases outside gene matches: 8. The CDR3 loop spans 11 amino acids. Per germline, CDR1 SQVTM and CDR2 ANQGSEA. The CDR3 DNA follows: TGCAGCTCAGAACAGGGGCTGGAAGCTTTCTTT. Encoded protein: CSSEQGLEAFF.

The chain couples TRBV29-1 to TRBJ1-6; D is undetermined. This CDR3 is built from 13 residues. V shed 3 bases and J shed 10 bases, with 13 bases lying between them. The germline CDR1 and CDR2 sequences are SQVTM and ANQGSEA. DNA of the CDR3: TGCAGCGTTGAGGTGGAGCCGGCGTCACCCCTCCACTTT. This encodes CSVEVEPASPLHF.

The rearrangement joins TRBV3-1 (or the pseudogene TRBV3-2) to TRBJ2-3; 8 nucleotides match TRBD2. Unmatched junction bases numbered 5, after V lost 1 base and J lost 5 bases. Per germline, CDR1 LGHDT and CDR2 YNNKEL (reference sequence). The CDR3 runs to 15 residues. CDR3 loop: CASSQGAGGQDTQYF. CDR3 nucleotides: TGTGCCAGCAGCCAAGGCGCGGGGGGACAAGATACGCAGTATTTT.

This clone was picked up one time. The chain is built from TRBV3-1 (or the pseudogene TRBV3-2) and TRBJ2-7; possible D gene TRBD1, 6 bases. Deletions cut 5 bases from V and 3 bases from J, with 11 bases between. The CDR3 covers 13 residues. CDR1 is LGHDT, CDR2 YNNKEL, per germline (reference sequence). In DNA, the CDR3 is TGTGCCAGCAGCTGGACAGTCAACTACGAGCAGTACTTC. Protein product: CASSWTVNYEQYF.

This clone was counted once. This chain links TRBV4-1 with TRBJ2-3; 13 nucleotides match TRBD2. The CDR3 length is 20 residues. Trimming took 3 bases from V and 0 from J; bases not matched to a gene: 12. Germline-derived CDR1 and CDR2 are MGHRA and YSYEKL. The CDR3 DNA reads TGCGCCAGCAGCCACCCAGGACTAGCGGGGGTCAGGACTAGCACAGATACGCAGTATTTT. Its protein product is CASSHPGLAGVRTSTDTQYF.

The V gene is TRBV5-1, the J gene TRBJ2-7, with TRBD1 identical over 7 bases. Germline values: CDR1 SGHRS, CDR2 YFSETQ. The trim removed 4 bases at V and 0 bases at J, leaving 10 bases unmatched. There are 16 residues in the CDR3. Here the CDR3 reads CASSKTGTANSYEQYF. The DNA for the CDR3 is TGCGCCAGCAGCAAGACCGGGACAGCGAACTCCTACGAGCAGTACTTC.

The chain is built from TRBV11-2 and TRBJ2-3; 8 positions match TRBD1. The CDR3 is 15 amino acids. V trimming: 2 bases; J trimming: 1 base; junction bases outside the gene matches: 2. Per germline, CDR1 SGHAT and CDR2 FQNNGV. DNA of the CDR3: TGTGCCAGCAGCTTAACAGGGGGACGCACAGATACGCAGTATTTT. Amino acids: CASSLTGGRTDTQYF.

V and J are TRBV5-6 and TRBJ1-2; D is unresolved. The germline V gene has CDR1 SGHDT and CDR2 YYEEEE. This CDR3 spans 13 amino acids. The V end was cut by 1 base, the J end by 2 bases, with 6 bases between. The CDR3 region is CASSLPGNYGYTF. For the CDR3, the DNA is TGTGCCAGCAGCTTGCCGGGGAACTATGGCTACACCTTC. The full variable domain, its missing parts supplied by reference TRBV5-6 and TRBJ1-2, is DAGVTQSPTHLIKTRGQQVTLRCSPKSGHDTVSWYQQALGQGPQFIFQYYEEEERQRGNFPDRFSGHQFPNYSSELNVNALLLGDSALYLCASSLPGNYGYTFGSGTRLTVV.

The chain carries TRBV7-9 and TRBJ1-1; the D is unclear. From germline, CDR1 is SEHNR and CDR2 FQNEAQ (reference sequence). CDR3 length: 11 amino acids. V lost 4 bases and J 9 bases, leaving 9 bases between the germline ends. This chain's CDR3 is CASSSLDKAFF. DNA of the CDR3: TGTGCCAGCAGCTCACTTGACAAAGCTTTCTTT.

The gene calls are TRBV7-6 and TRBJ2-7, with 11 bases matching TRBD1. Trimming cost V 5 bases and J 7 bases; bases outside gene matches: 7. CDR1 SGHVS and CDR2 FNYEAQ come from the germline V gene. The CDR3 loop spans 14 amino acids. CDR3 region: CASSVGQGAGEQYF. The CDR3 DNA sequence: TGTGCCAGCAGCGTCGGACAGGGGGCGGGGGAGCAGTACTTC.

This clone was seen just once. CDR3 in amino acids: CSASLSGQGDHSNYGYTF. In DNA form, the CDR3 reads TGCAGTGCTAGTCTGTCGGGACAGGGGGACCATTCTAACTATGGCTACACCTTC. The V and J genes are TRBV20-1 and TRBJ1-2; 11 bases are a match to TRBD1. This CDR3 comprises 18 residues. The V and J ends lost 3 bases and 0 bases, in that order; junction bases with no gene match: 12. Germline values: CDR1 DFQATT, CDR2 SNEGSKA (reference sequence).

DNA for the CDR3: TGTGCCTGGAGTGTAAGCGTGCAAGAGACCCAGTACTTC. Its protein product is CAWSVSVQETQYF. The gene calls are TRBV30 and TRBJ2-5, with no clear D. Germline V lookup: CDR1 GTSNPN, CDR2 SVGIG (reference sequence). The CDR3 is made up of 13 amino acids. V was cut by 0 bases and J by 2 bases, with 7 bases left in between.

V usage is TRBV9 and J usage is TRBJ2-2; 8 bases are a match to TRBD1. The CDR3 contains 15 residues. V lost 3 bases, J lost 2 bases, and 3 bases stayed unmatched. Germline V lookup: CDR1 SGDLS, CDR2 YYNGEE. Written as DNA, the CDR3 is TGTGCCAGCAGCGCAGGGGGCGCTAACACCGGGGAGCTGTTTTTT. Translating gives CASSAGGANTGELFF. Variable domain in full (rest from reference TRBV9 and TRBJ2-2): DSGVTQTPKHLITATGQRVTLRCSPRSGDLSVYWYQQSLDQGLQFLIQYYNGEERAKGNILERFSAQQFPDLHSELNLSSLELGDSALYFCASSAGGANTGELFFGEGSRLTVL.

The V and J genes are TRBV7-8 and TRBJ2-3; 11 bases are shared with TRBD2. Germline lookup yields CDR1 SGHVS and CDR2 FQNEAQ. Germline trimming cut 1 base from V and 1 base from J; bases unmatched to any gene: 4. This CDR3 spans 17 amino acids. The CDR3: CASSLVFSGGGTDTQYF. The CDR3 nucleotides read TGTGCCAGCAGCTTAGTATTTAGCGGGGGGGGCACAGATACGCAGTATTTT. The whole variable domain, remainder taken from reference TRBV7-8 and TRBJ2-3, is GAGVSQSPRYKVAKRGQDVALRCDPISGHVSLFWYQQALGQGPEFLTYFQNEAQLDKSGLPSDRFFAERPEGSVSTLKIQRTQQEDSAVYLCASSLVFSGGGTDTQYFGPGTRLTVL.

This clone was observed a single time. The chain joins TRBV7-6 to TRBJ1-1; D gene uncertain. The CDR3 totals 12 residues. Germline V gene lookup returns CDR1 SGHVS and CDR2 FNYEAQ. The V end lost 5 bases, the J end lost 5 bases, and 9 bases lay between the germline ends. CDR3 in amino acids: CASSGSGTEAFF. CDR3 DNA: TGTGCCAGCAGCGGATCCGGGACTGAAGCTTTCTTT.

The rearrangement uses TRBV27 and TRBJ2-1; possible D gene TRBD1, 5 bases. Trimming shortened V by 2 bases and J by 6 bases, and 11 bases separated the two germline ends. The CDR3 is 14 amino acids. Germline loops: CDR1 MNHEY, CDR2 SMNVEV (reference sequence). Here the CDR3 reads CASSLGAVLNEQFF. The CDR3, as DNA: TGTGCCAGCAGTTTAGGGGCAGTCCTCAATGAGCAGTTCTTC.

The V and J genes are TRBV5-8 and TRBJ2-6, with 8 nucleotides matching TRBD1. J lost 2 bases, V lost 3 bases, and 7 bases had no gene match. Germline CDR1 reads SGHTS; CDR2 reads YDEGEE. This CDR3 is built from 17 residues. CDR3 sequence (DNA): TGTGCCAGCAGCTCCGGACAGGGCTCGACTGGGGCCAACGTCCTGACTTTC. It is translated as CASSSGQGSTGANVLTF.

The chain has TRBV28 and TRBJ1-3; 8 bases align to TRBD1. The CDR3 has 14 amino acids. V trimming: 6 bases; J trimming: 6 bases; junction bases outside the gene matches: 7. CDR1 is MDHEN and CDR2 is SYDVKM in the germline V gene. The CDR3 loop reads CASSLDRVVNTIYF. The DNA of the CDR3 is TGTGCCAGCAGCTTGGACAGGGTGGTAAACACCATATATTTT. Supplemented by reference TRBV28 and TRBJ1-3, the full variable domain reads DVKVTQSSRYLVKRTGEKVFLECVQDMDHENMFWYRQDPGLGLRLIYFSYDVKMKEKGDIPEGYSVSREKKERFSLILESASTNQTSMYLCASSLDRVVNTIYFGEGSWLTVV.

The J gene is TRBJ2-3, the V gene TRBV10-2, with 11 nucleotides matching TRBD1. The V gene end was trimmed by 9 bases and the J gene end by 6 bases; junction bases not matched to a gene: 11. There are 15 residues in the CDR3. CDR1 and CDR2 (germline): WSHSY, SAAADI. The CDR3 nucleotides read TGCGCCAGTACAACCGGGACAGGGGGTACGGATACGCAGTATTTT. Its translation: CASTTGTGGTDTQYF.

CDR3 region: CASTGRGDLTETQYF. DNA of the CDR3: TGCGCCAGCACCGGGCGGGGGGACTTGACGGAGACCCAGTACTTC. V usage is TRBV5-1 and J usage is TRBJ2-5; 8 bases map to TRBD2. Germline values: CDR1 SGHRS, CDR2 YFSETQ. The length of the CDR3 is 15 residues. After removal of 6 bases from V and 5 bases from J, the junction contained 12 bases not matched to a gene.

The V call is TRBV30, the J call TRBJ1-2, with D tentatively TRBD1 (5 bases). Trimming removed 4 bases at V and 2 bases at J, with 11 bases between. Germline CDR1 is GTSNPN and CDR2 is SVGIG (reference sequence). The CDR3 is 13 residues long. This CDR3 reads CAWTKTANYGYTF. The CDR3 DNA is TGTGCCTGGACCAAGACAGCGAACTATGGCTACACCTTC.